What follows are 19 T cell receptor beta chains derived from one specimen sequenced in a study of cytomegalovirus exposure and HLA in healthy donors. Both 60 Vbeta primers and 13 Jbeta primers went into the PCR. Produced via immunoSEQ multiplex PCR; TCRdb's table is partial and in-frame only. The repertoire holds some 200,000 clones, with under 85% as singletons. Sequenced material: PBMCs. These receptors were taken from a female donor in good health and CMV-seronegative.

V and J are TRBV7-3 and TRBJ2-5; D might be TRBD1 (5 bases). The germline V gene has CDR1 SGHTA and CDR2 FQGTGA. The CDR3 runs 16 residues. Trimming took 1 base from V and 2 from J, leaving 14 bases between them. The CDR3: CASSLNGQGLQETQYF. The DNA of the CDR3 is TGTGCCAGCAGCTTAAACGGGCAGGGTCTACAAGAGACCCAGTACTTC.

The chain employs TRBV7-3 and TRBJ2-1, with 7 bases lining up with TRBD2. This CDR3 has 15 amino acids. The ends lost 1 base at V and 4 bases at J; junction bases unmatched: 4. CDR1 is SGHTA and CDR2 is FQGTGA in the germline V gene. CDR3 sequence: CASSLMAGEYNEQFF. CDR3 nucleotide sequence: TGTGCCAGCAGCTTAATGGCGGGGGAGTACAATGAGCAGTTCTTC.

V is TRBV5-6 and J is TRBJ2-3, with 9 bases aligning to TRBD2. The ends lost 4 bases at V and 1 base at J; junction bases unmatched: 7. The CDR3 sequence is 16 residues long. Germline V gene data show CDR1 as SGHDT and CDR2 as YYEEEE. DNA of the CDR3: TGTGCCAGCAGCCGTCCTTCTAGCGGGGGCACAGATACGCAGTATTTT. Translation gives CASSRPSSGGTDTQYF.

This clone was observed a single time. The gene calls are TRBV7-9 and TRBJ1-2; D call uncertain. V lost 1 base and J 4 bases, leaving 19 bases between the germline ends. Germline values: CDR1 SEHNR, CDR2 FQNEAQ (reference sequence). The CDR3 length is 17 residues. The CDR3 DNA is TGTGCCAGCAGCTTAGGGCAGGCCTACCCCCGGGGCTATGGCTACACCTTC. It translates to CASSLGQAYPRGYGYTF.

This clone occurred a few times. V gene TRBV7-9 combines with J gene TRBJ1-2; tentative D call: TRBD1 (5 bases). The germline gives CDR1 SEHNR, CDR2 FQNEAQ (reference sequence). The CDR3 extends over 15 amino acids. Trimming took off 4 bases at V and 0 bases at J, with 12 bases between the two ends. As DNA, the CDR3 is TGTGCCAGCAGCTCCCTGACAGAGACTAACTATGGCTACACCTTC. Residues: CASSSLTETNYGYTF.

The chain is built from TRBV19 and TRBJ1-5; TRBD1 aligns across 7 bases. Trimming cost V 1 base and J 5 bases; bases outside gene matches: 5. The CDR3 is 15 residues long. Germline lookup yields CDR1 LNHDA and CDR2 SQIVND (reference sequence). CDR3 protein: CASSIATGSHQPQHF. The CDR3, as DNA: TGTGCCAGTAGTATAGCGACAGGGTCCCATCAGCCCCAGCATTTT.

This chain connects TRBV19 to TRBJ2-7; a possible D gene is TRBD1 (6 bases). Germline CDR1 LNHDA, CDR2 SQIVND (reference sequence). V shed 7 bases and J shed 4 bases, with 8 bases lying between them. The CDR3 has 11 residues. The CDR3 spells CASTRGYEQYF. CDR3 in DNA: TGTGCCAGTACGAGGGGGTACGAGCAGTACTTC.

The V call is TRBV6-5, the J call TRBJ2-5; D not certain. This CDR3 contains 12 residues. Deletions cut 5 bases from V and 10 bases from J, with 14 bases between. Germline CDR1 is MNHEY and CDR2 is SVGAGI. The CDR3 spells CASSEVERGQYF. DNA for the CDR3: TGTGCCAGCAGTGAAGTAGAACGAGGCCAGTACTTC.

The chain couples TRBV11-2 to TRBJ2-7, with D possibly matching TRBD1 (5 bases). The V gene's germline CDR1 is SGHAT and CDR2 FQNNGV. The CDR3 is made up of 16 amino acids. V shed 6 bases and J shed 3 bases, with 21 bases lying between them. CDR3 sequence: CASSFPRKDTNYEQYF. The CDR3 DNA is TGTGCCAGCAGTTTCCCCCGGAAGGACACTAACTACGAGCAGTACTTC.

The rearrangement links TRBV30 to TRBJ1-4; D is possibly TRBD1 (6 bases). CDR3 length: 14 amino acids. V was shortened by 5 bases and J by 3 bases, with 13 bases between the two germline ends. Germline-derived CDR1 and CDR2 are GTSNPN and SVGIG (reference sequence). CDR3 in amino acids: CAWGGGGSNEKLFF. CDR3 DNA sequence: TGTGCCTGGGGGGGAGGGGGGTCTAATGAAAAACTGTTTTTT.

This clone was seen a handful of times. The junction does not match germline at one end; this may be a read error. This chain joins TRBV7-9 and TRBJ1-6; D perhaps matches TRBD1 (6 bases). Germline values: CDR1 SEHNR, CDR2 FQNEAQ (reference sequence). The CDR3 length is 12 residues. The DNA for the CDR3 is TGTTCCAGCAGCCAAGGGGGTGCACCCCTCCACTTT. Its protein is CSSSQGGAPLHF.

The chain employs TRBV30 and TRBJ1-2; no clear D. The germline V and J ends were trimmed by 0 bases and 8 bases, with 10 bases remaining between them. Germline CDR1 and CDR2: GTSNPN and SVGIG (reference sequence). The CDR3 loop spans 12 amino acids. The CDR3 sequence: CAWSVPSGGYTF. The DNA for the CDR3 is TGTGCCTGGAGTGTACCCAGTGGCGGCTACACCTTC.

This clone was seen only a few times. The rearrangement links TRBV6-5 to TRBJ1-3; perhaps TRBD1 as D (5 bases). The V end was cut by 5 bases, the J end by 1 base, with 9 bases between. The V gene's germline CDR1 is MNHEY and CDR2 SVGAGI. The CDR3 is made up of 14 amino acids. This CDR3 is CASSGQGSGNTIYF. The CDR3 nucleotides read TGTGCCAGCAGTGGGCAGGGTTCTGGAAACACCATATATTTT.

The gene calls are TRBV18 and TRBJ2-4; 8 bases fit TRBD1. The trim removed 3 bases at V and 6 bases at J, leaving 4 bases unmatched. This CDR3 comprises 14 residues. Per the germline V gene, CDR1 is KGHSH and CDR2 is LQKENI. As DNA, the CDR3 is TGTGCCAGCTCACCCTCAGGACAGGGAAACATTCAGTACTTC. It translates to CASSPSGQGNIQYF.

This chain links TRBV5-4 with TRBJ2-1; 10 nucleotides agree with TRBD1. Germline values: CDR1 SGHNT, CDR2 YYREEE (reference sequence). V lost 5 bases and J lost 9; bases outside the gene matches: 11. This CDR3 comprises 15 residues. The CDR3 DNA follows: TGTGCCAGCAGTCTCCCGGGACAGGGGAGCGGTGAGCAGTTCTTC. Its translation: CASSLPGQGSGEQFF.

This rearrangement joins TRBV15 to TRBJ2-7; possible D gene TRBD2, 5 bases. The germline CDR1 and CDR2 sequences are LNHNV and YYDKDF (reference sequence). V was clipped by 0 bases and J by 0 bases, with 21 bases between them. The CDR3 consists of 19 residues. The CDR3: CATSRDLETTFTSSYEQYF. CDR3 in DNA: TGTGCCACCAGCAGAGATCTCGAGACTACCTTCACCAGCTCCTACGAGCAGTACTTC.

The CDR3 sequence is CASSVGVTYEQYF. The CDR3 nucleotides read TGTGCCAGCAGCGTAGGAGTTACCTACGAGCAGTACTTC. This chain links TRBV9 with TRBJ2-7; no reliable D call. Looked up from germline, CDR1 is SGDLS and CDR2 is YYNGEE. The CDR3 loop spans 13 amino acids. V was clipped by 0 bases and J by 2 bases, with 6 bases between them.

This clone was counted a single time. The chain joins TRBV5-4 to TRBJ2-5; possibly TRBD1 for D (5 bases). The J call may be faulty, since TRBJ2-7 better matches the DNA end. Germline CDR1 reads SGHNT; CDR2 reads YYREEE (reference sequence). The CDR3 has 14 residues. As DNA, the CDR3 is TGTGCCAGCAACGACCTAGGGGTCTCCTACGAGCAGTACTTC. Amino acid sequence: CASNDLGVSYEQYF.

This rearrangement joins TRBV7-2 to TRBJ2-5; D is undetermined. The CDR3 runs to 13 residues. Trimming removed 5 bases from V and 5 bases from J, with 12 bases in between. Germline V gene data show CDR1 as SGHTA and CDR2 as FQGNSA. CDR3 coding DNA: TGTGCCAGCAGCGGCCAGAAAGCGGAGACCCAGTACTTC. Translating it yields CASSGQKAETQYF.